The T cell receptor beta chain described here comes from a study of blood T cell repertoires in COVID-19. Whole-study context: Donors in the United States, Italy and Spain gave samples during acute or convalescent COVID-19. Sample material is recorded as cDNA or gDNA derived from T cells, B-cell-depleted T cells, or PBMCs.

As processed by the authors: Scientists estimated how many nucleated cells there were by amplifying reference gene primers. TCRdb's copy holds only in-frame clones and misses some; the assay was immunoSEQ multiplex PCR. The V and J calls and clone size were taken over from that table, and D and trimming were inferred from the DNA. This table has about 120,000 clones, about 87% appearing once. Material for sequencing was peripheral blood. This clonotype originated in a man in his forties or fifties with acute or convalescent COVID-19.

CDR3 nucleotides: TGTGCCAGCAGTGGAGCGGGGGGGGGCGTCAATGAGCAGTTCTTC. It is translated as CASSGAGGGVNEQFF. The J gene is TRBJ2-1, the V gene TRBV2; the match to TRBD2 covers 10 bases. Germline V gene sequence: CDR1 SNHLY, CDR2 FYNNEI. The CDR3 sequence is 15 residues long. V was pared by 4 bases and J by 6 bases, with 6 bases of the junction left unmatched.